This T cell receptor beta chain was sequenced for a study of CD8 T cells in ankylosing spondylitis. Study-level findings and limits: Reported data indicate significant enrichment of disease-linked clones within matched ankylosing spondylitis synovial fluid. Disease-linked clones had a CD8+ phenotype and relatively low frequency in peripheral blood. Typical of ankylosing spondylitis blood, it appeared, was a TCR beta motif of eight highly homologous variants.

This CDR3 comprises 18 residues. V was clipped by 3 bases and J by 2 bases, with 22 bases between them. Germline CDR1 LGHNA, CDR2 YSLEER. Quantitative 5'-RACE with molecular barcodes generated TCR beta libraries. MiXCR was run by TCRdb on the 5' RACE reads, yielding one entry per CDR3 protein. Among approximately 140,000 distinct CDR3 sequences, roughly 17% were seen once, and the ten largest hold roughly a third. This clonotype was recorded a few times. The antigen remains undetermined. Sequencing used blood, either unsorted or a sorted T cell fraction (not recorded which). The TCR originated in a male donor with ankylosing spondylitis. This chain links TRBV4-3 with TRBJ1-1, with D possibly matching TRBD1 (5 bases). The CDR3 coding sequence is TGCGCCAGCAGCCAGGATCTCAAGGGGTTCAGTGGAAACACTGAAGCTTTCTTT. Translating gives CASSQDLKGFSGNTEAFF.